These T cell receptor beta chains were read from a single sample in a study of CD4 T cells in relation to SARS-CoV-2 and coronaviruses. Only in-frame clones appear in the TCRdb table, and some are missing; sequencing was by immunoSEQ multiplex PCR. In the table there are some 16,000 clones, roughly 80% of which are singletons. Their specific antigens are unknown. Sample: CD4+ T cells from PBMCs, cultured in vitro. The receptors were gathered from a human donor in good health. Each CDR3 is given with its conserved first and last residue. The D gene is left open where the match is weak. A row's size may be missing; if present it is once, few, many or a size class.

d_call: TRBD2
clone_size: once
j_call: TRBJ2-3
v_call: TRBV10-3
cdr3_nt: TGTGCCATCAGTGCACGGGGGAGGACTAGCGGGTCCACACGCACAGATACGCAGTATTTT
cdr3_aa: CAISARGRTSGSTRTDTQYF

d_call: NA
clone_size: NA
j_call: TRBJ1-2
v_call: TRBV21-1
cdr3_nt: TGTGCCAGCAGCAAACGGGGGGGATTGTATGGCTACACCTTC
cdr3_aa: CASSKRGGLYGYTF

d_call: NA
clone_size: NA
j_call: TRBJ2-1
v_call: TRBV4-1
cdr3_nt: TGCGCCAGCAGCCAAGCACCAAGTCGGAATGAGCAGTTCTTC
cdr3_aa: CASSQAPSRNEQFF

d_call: NA
clone_size: NA
j_call: TRBJ1-4
v_call: TRBV20-1
cdr3_nt: TGCAGTGCTAGTGGCATGACCCCTGAAAAACTGTTTTTT
cdr3_aa: CSASGMTPEKLFF

d_call: NA
clone_size: NA
j_call: TRBJ1-3
v_call: TRBV19
cdr3_nt: TGTGCCAGTAGTATCCCGCAGGGCTCTGGAAACACCATATATTTT
cdr3_aa: CASSIPQGSGNTIYF

d_call: NA
clone_size: NA
j_call: TRBJ1-1
v_call: TRBV5-6
cdr3_nt: TGTGCCAGCAGCACAGGTACGGTTGAAGCTTTCTTT
cdr3_aa: CASSTGTVEAFF

d_call: NA
clone_size: NA
j_call: TRBJ2-7
v_call: TRBV27
cdr3_nt: TGTGCCAGCAGTCCCCTGGACTATTTTTACGAGCAGTACTTC
cdr3_aa: CASSPLDYFYEQYF

d_call: TRBD1
clone_size: NA
j_call: TRBJ1-2
v_call: TRBV28
cdr3_nt: TGTGCCAGCACCGACGACAGGGGTGGTGGCTACACCTTC
cdr3_aa: CASTDDRGGGYTF

d_call: NA
clone_size: NA
j_call: TRBJ2-1
v_call: TRBV5-4
cdr3_nt: TGTGCCAGCAGCTCGACAGGCTACAATGAGCAGTTCTTC
cdr3_aa: CASSSTGYNEQFF

d_call: TRBD2
clone_size: few
j_call: TRBJ2-7
v_call: TRBV28
cdr3_nt: TGTGCCAGCAATAGCGGGAGGGCCGAGCAGTACTTC
cdr3_aa: CASNSGRAEQYF

d_call: NA
clone_size: few
j_call: TRBJ1-1
v_call: TRBV4-1
cdr3_nt: TGCGCCAGCAGCCAAGTTGGGGGTCCTCCGGCTTTCTTT
cdr3_aa: CASSQVGGPPAFF

d_call: TRBD2
clone_size: NA
j_call: TRBJ2-3
v_call: TRBV2
cdr3_nt: TGTGCCAGCAGTGAAGCGGGGCTAGCGGGGTACACAGATACGCAGTATTTT
cdr3_aa: CASSEAGLAGYTDTQYF

d_call: TRBD2
clone_size: NA
j_call: TRBJ2-5
v_call: TRBV7-3
cdr3_nt: TGTGCCAGCAGCTTGAAAGCGGGAGCTGGAGAGACCCAGTACTTC
cdr3_aa: CASSLKAGAGETQYF

d_call: NA
clone_size: NA
j_call: TRBJ2-4
v_call: TRBV19
cdr3_nt: TGTGCCAGTAGTATTCGCCAGGCCCAAAACATTCAGTACTTC
cdr3_aa: CASSIRQAQNIQYF

d_call: TRBD2
clone_size: NA
j_call: TRBJ2-1
v_call: TRBV10-1
cdr3_nt: TGCGCCAGCAGTGACTTCGTAACTAGCGGATCCCCCTACAATGAGCAGTTCTTC
cdr3_aa: CASSDFVTSGSPYNEQFF

d_call: NA
clone_size: NA
j_call: TRBJ1-1
v_call: TRBV5-1
cdr3_nt: TGCGCCAGCAGCTTGGGACAGACGAACACTGAAGCTTTCTTT
cdr3_aa: CASSLGQTNTEAFF

d_call: TRBD2
clone_size: few
j_call: TRBJ2-2
v_call: TRBV3-1/TRBV3-2
cdr3_nt: TGTGCCAGCAGCCAAGGAGGAGGGAGTGGCGGGAGGGTCGGCACCGGGGAGCTGTTTTTT
cdr3_aa: CASSQGGGSGGRVGTGELFF

d_call: NA
clone_size: NA
j_call: TRBJ2-1
v_call: TRBV4-1
cdr3_nt: TGCGCCAGCATGACAGAACCAGGGAGGACAAACAATGAGCAGTTCTTC
cdr3_aa: CASMTEPGRTNNEQFF

d_call: NA
clone_size: NA
j_call: TRBJ1-2
v_call: TRBV15
cdr3_nt: TGTGCCACCAGCGAGGCGCGAGGGGGACTGTATGGCTACACCTTC
cdr3_aa: CATSEARGGLYGYTF

d_call: NA
clone_size: NA
j_call: TRBJ2-7
v_call: TRBV18
cdr3_nt: TGTGCCAGCTCACCTCTACCTTCGGCTAGCGTGTCCTACGAGCAGTACTTC
cdr3_aa: CASSPLPSASVSYEQYF

d_call: NA
clone_size: NA
j_call: TRBJ1-1
v_call: TRBV6-6
cdr3_nt: TGTGCCAGCAGCCCACCCAGGGAATTGGCTGAAGCTTTCTTT
cdr3_aa: CASSPPRELAEAFF

d_call: TRBD1
clone_size: NA
j_call: TRBJ1-1
v_call: TRBV2
cdr3_nt: TGTGCCAGCAGGGGGAGGGGGCCGGCGAACACTGAAGCTTTCTTT
cdr3_aa: CASRGRGPANTEAFF

d_call: TRBD1
clone_size: NA
j_call: TRBJ1-1
v_call: TRBV4-1
cdr3_nt: TGCGCCAGCAGCCAAGAGCACAGGGGGAGGTCTGAAGCTTTCTTT
cdr3_aa: CASSQEHRGRSEAFF

d_call: TRBD1
clone_size: NA
j_call: TRBJ1-3
v_call: TRBV18
cdr3_nt: TGTGCCAGCTCGCAAAGTGACAGGGACTCTGGAAACACCATATATTTT
cdr3_aa: CASSQSDRDSGNTIYF

d_call: NA
clone_size: NA
j_call: TRBJ2-4
v_call: TRBV20-1
cdr3_nt: TGCAGTGCTAGTTTCTCCACCGGGGGCGAGGTCGCCAAAAACATTCAGTACTTC
cdr3_aa: CSASFSTGGEVAKNIQYF

d_call: TRBD1
clone_size: NA
j_call: TRBJ2-1
v_call: TRBV7-9
cdr3_nt: TGTGCCAGCAGCCCCGGGACAGTTGGGAATGAGCAGTTCTTC
cdr3_aa: CASSPGTVGNEQFF

d_call: NA
clone_size: NA
j_call: TRBJ1-5
v_call: TRBV5-5
cdr3_nt: TGTGCCAGCAGCTTCACGGCCGTTAGCAATCAGCCCCAGCATTTT
cdr3_aa: CASSFTAVSNQPQHF

d_call: NA
clone_size: NA
j_call: TRBJ2-7
v_call: TRBV15
cdr3_nt: TGTGCCACCAGCAGAGGCAGGTACGACGAGCAGTACTTC
cdr3_aa: CATSRGRYDEQYF

d_call: TRBD2
clone_size: NA
j_call: TRBJ2-1
v_call: TRBV11-3
cdr3_nt: TGTGCCAGCAGCTTCGGAATCACTAGCGGATCCTACAATGAGCAGTTCTTC
cdr3_aa: CASSFGITSGSYNEQFF

d_call: NA
clone_size: NA
j_call: TRBJ2-2
v_call: TRBV15
cdr3_nt: TGTGCCACCAGCAGAGCGCAGGGGGGCACCGGGGAGCTGTTTTTT
cdr3_aa: CATSRAQGGTGELFF

d_call: TRBD1
clone_size: once
j_call: TRBJ1-5
v_call: TRBV5-1
cdr3_nt: TGCGCCAGCAGCCAAGGGACAGGGCTTCAGCCCCAGCATTTT
cdr3_aa: CASSQGTGLQPQHF

d_call: TRBD1
clone_size: NA
j_call: TRBJ1-6
v_call: TRBV7-3
cdr3_nt: TGTGCCAGCAGCTCGACAGGGGGAAGGAATTCACCCCTCCACTTT
cdr3_aa: CASSSTGGRNSPLHF

d_call: TRBD1
clone_size: NA
j_call: TRBJ1-1
v_call: TRBV9
cdr3_nt: TGTGCCAGCAGCGAAACACAGGGGGTCGGAGCTGAAGCTTTCTTT
cdr3_aa: CASSETQGVGAEAFF

d_call: NA
clone_size: NA
j_call: TRBJ1-1
v_call: TRBV12-3/TRBV12-4
cdr3_nt: TGTGCCAGCAGCCGGGGCTTGAACACTGAAGCTTTCTTT
cdr3_aa: CASSRGLNTEAFF

d_call: TRBD2
clone_size: NA
j_call: TRBJ2-1
v_call: TRBV5-1
cdr3_nt: TGCGCCAGCAGCTTGGTAGTAGCGGGAGGGGGCTACAATGAGCAGTTCTTC
cdr3_aa: CASSLVVAGGGYNEQFF

d_call: NA
clone_size: NA
j_call: TRBJ1-4
v_call: TRBV6-5
cdr3_nt: TGTGCCAGCAGTTACCTCCGGGAAGGGGGTGAAAAACTGTTTTTT
cdr3_aa: CASSYLREGGEKLFF

d_call: NA
clone_size: NA
j_call: TRBJ2-3
v_call: TRBV5-1
cdr3_nt: TGCGCCAGCAGCTTGGTGGGGGATACGCAGTATTTT
cdr3_aa: CASSLVGDTQYF

d_call: TRBD1
clone_size: NA
j_call: TRBJ1-1
v_call: TRBV30
cdr3_nt: TGTGCCTGGAGTGGGGACAGGGGCACTGAAGCTTTCTTT
cdr3_aa: CAWSGDRGTEAFF

d_call: NA
clone_size: NA
j_call: TRBJ2-7
v_call: TRBV28
cdr3_nt: TGTGCCAGCAGTCTCCCCTTCATTACGGGAGTAGAAGAGCAGTACTTC
cdr3_aa: CASSLPFITGVEEQYF

d_call: NA
clone_size: NA
j_call: TRBJ2-2
v_call: TRBV7-7
cdr3_nt: TGTGCCAGCAGCTTAGAAGGCGGGGAGAACACCGGGGAGCTGTTTTTT
cdr3_aa: CASSLEGGENTGELFF

d_call: TRBD1
clone_size: once
j_call: TRBJ1-5
v_call: TRBV2
cdr3_nt: TGTGCCAGCGGGGACAGGTCAAAGGCGACTGTTTTTAGCAATCAGCCCCAGCATTTT
cdr3_aa: CASGDRSKATVFSNQPQHF

d_call: NA
clone_size: NA
j_call: TRBJ2-7
v_call: TRBV6-5
cdr3_nt: TGTGCCAGCAGTTACAGGAACGAGCAGTACTTC
cdr3_aa: CASSYRNEQYF

d_call: NA
clone_size: NA
j_call: TRBJ2-5
v_call: TRBV27
cdr3_nt: TGTGCCAGCAGTCCCCAAACCTCGAAAGAGACCCAGTACTTC
cdr3_aa: CASSPQTSKETQYF

d_call: NA
clone_size: NA
j_call: TRBJ1-1
v_call: TRBV6-5
cdr3_nt: TGTGCCAGCGTTCTCGTAAACACTGAAGCTTTCTTT
cdr3_aa: CASVLVNTEAFF

d_call: NA
clone_size: few
j_call: TRBJ2-7
v_call: TRBV7-9
cdr3_nt: TGTGCCAGCAGCCAAGGACAGAGCTCCTACGAGCAGTACTTC
cdr3_aa: CASSQGQSSYEQYF

d_call: NA
clone_size: once
j_call: TRBJ1-1
v_call: TRBV7-2
cdr3_nt: TGTGCCAGCAGCCCCCCGGGGGGGATCGGGACCACTGAAGCTTTCTTT
cdr3_aa: CASSPPGGIGTTEAFF

d_call: TRBD1
clone_size: NA
j_call: TRBJ1-5
v_call: TRBV7-9
cdr3_nt: TGTGCCAGCAGCCCGGACAGGGTCCAGCCCCAGCATTTT
cdr3_aa: CASSPDRVQPQHF

d_call: TRBD2
clone_size: NA
j_call: TRBJ2-7
v_call: TRBV25-1
cdr3_nt: TGTGCCAGCAGTGAAATGAGCGGGAGGTCTGTGCAGTACTTC
cdr3_aa: CASSEMSGRSVQYF

d_call: NA
clone_size: NA
j_call: TRBJ2-5
v_call: TRBV19
cdr3_nt: TGTGCCAGTAGTATTGGGACAGGGTCCGGTTCGCTAGCGGGAGTCCGGCGGGAGACCCAGTACTTC
cdr3_aa: CASSIGTGSGSLAGVRRETQYF

d_call: NA
clone_size: NA
j_call: TRBJ2-7
v_call: TRBV11-2
cdr3_nt: TGTGCCAGCAGCTTAGGACAGCGTTACGAGCAGTACTTC
cdr3_aa: CASSLGQRYEQYF

d_call: NA
clone_size: few
j_call: TRBJ2-1
v_call: TRBV5-1
cdr3_nt: TGCGCCAGCGGCCCAGGGACCAGCTCCTACAATGAGCAGTTCTTC
cdr3_aa: CASGPGTSSYNEQFF

d_call: NA
clone_size: NA
j_call: TRBJ2-2
v_call: TRBV2
cdr3_nt: TGTGCCAGCAGATTTGAGGGTATCGGCGGGGAGCTGTTTTTT
cdr3_aa: CASRFEGIGGELFF

d_call: NA
clone_size: NA
j_call: TRBJ2-3
v_call: TRBV19
cdr3_nt: TGTGCCAGTAGTATGATCGCGAACACAGATACGCAGTATTTT
cdr3_aa: CASSMIANTDTQYF

d_call: NA
clone_size: NA
j_call: TRBJ1-3
v_call: TRBV28
cdr3_nt: TGTGCCAGCAGAGGGGGGACCTCTGTGAGAAGAAACACCATATATTTT
cdr3_aa: CASRGGTSVRRNTIYF

d_call: TRBD2
clone_size: NA
j_call: TRBJ2-5
v_call: TRBV10-2
cdr3_nt: TGCGCCAGCAGTGCAAATACTATAGCGGGAGGGACGCAAGAGACCCAGTACTTC
cdr3_aa: CASSANTIAGGTQETQYF

d_call: TRBD1
clone_size: NA
j_call: TRBJ2-2
v_call: TRBV18
cdr3_nt: TGTGCCAGCTCACGGTCGGGACAGGGGGCTTCCGGGGAGCTGTTTTTT
cdr3_aa: CASSRSGQGASGELFF

d_call: NA
clone_size: NA
j_call: TRBJ2-7
v_call: TRBV2
cdr3_nt: TGTGCCAGCCGGGCGGCGTTCGCCGAGCAGTACTTC
cdr3_aa: CASRAAFAEQYF